Included here is one T cell receptor (beta chain) sequence, with context. Its specificity is not known. The sample is drawn from a study of T-cell memory formation after mild COVID-19. The CDR3 length is 14 residues. Germline CDR1 is DFQATT and CDR2 is SNEGSKA (reference sequence). Trimming took 1 base from V and 8 from J; bases not matched to a gene: 10. Using its own MiXCR run on the 5' RACE reads, TCRdb lists one record per CDR3 protein. The table shows about 560,000 distinct CDR3 sequences, with 18% occurring only once. Study-wide points: Whether day 37 second-wave clones are SARS-CoV-2-specific was not confirmed.

V gene TRBV20-1 combines with J gene TRBJ1-2; TRBD1 aligns across 7 bases. The origin of this receptor is an adult woman who had mild COVID-19 (a few samples of this study predate the infection). Cell type and time point are not known. Sequencing input: PBMCs or a T cell subset sorted from them (not recorded which). The CDR3 nucleotides read TGCAGTGCTAGAGTGGGAGACAGGGAGCGGGGCTACACCTTC. It specifies CSARVGDRERGYTF.